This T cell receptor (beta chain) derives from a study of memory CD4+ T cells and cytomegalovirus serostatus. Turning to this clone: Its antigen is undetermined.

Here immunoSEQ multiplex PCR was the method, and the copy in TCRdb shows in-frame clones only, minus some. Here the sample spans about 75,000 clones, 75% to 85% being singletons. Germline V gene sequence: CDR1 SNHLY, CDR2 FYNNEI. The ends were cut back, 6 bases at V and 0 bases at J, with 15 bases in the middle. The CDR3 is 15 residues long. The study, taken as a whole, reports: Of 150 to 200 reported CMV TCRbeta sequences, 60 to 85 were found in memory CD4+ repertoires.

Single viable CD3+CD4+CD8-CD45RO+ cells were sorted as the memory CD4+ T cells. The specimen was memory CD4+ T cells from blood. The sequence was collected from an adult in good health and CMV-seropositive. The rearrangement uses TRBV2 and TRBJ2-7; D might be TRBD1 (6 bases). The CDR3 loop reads CASRELGGTSYEQYF. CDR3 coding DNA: TGTGCCAGCAGGGAACTAGGGGGAACCTCCTACGAGCAGTACTTC.